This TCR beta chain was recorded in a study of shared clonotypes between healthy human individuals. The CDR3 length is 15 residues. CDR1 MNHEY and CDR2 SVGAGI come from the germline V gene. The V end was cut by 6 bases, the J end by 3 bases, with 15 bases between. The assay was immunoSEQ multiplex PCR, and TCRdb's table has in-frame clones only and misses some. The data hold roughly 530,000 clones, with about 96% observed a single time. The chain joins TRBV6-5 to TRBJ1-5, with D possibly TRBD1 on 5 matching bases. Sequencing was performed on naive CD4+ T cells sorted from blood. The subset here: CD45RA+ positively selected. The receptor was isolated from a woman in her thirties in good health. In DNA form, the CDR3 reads TGTGCCAGCAGCCCCGGGGGATTCGTCAATCAGCCCCAGCATTTT. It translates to CASSPGGFVNQPQHF.